Here is one T cell receptor beta chain with its context. What it binds is unknown. These data come from a study of T-cell reconstitution after alpha-beta-depleted transplantation in children. Preparation of the TCRbeta library was carried out with unique molecular identifiers. A single record per CDR3 protein comes from TCRdb applying MiXCR to the PCR reads. The sample includes 200,000 or so distinct CDR3 sequences, 5% to 7.5% seen only once; the top ten take approximately 4.1%. Trimming left V 3 bases short and J 0 bases short, with 9 bases between. The CDR3 is 15 residues long. Notes on the study in general: Surviving recipient T cells and thymic progenitors produced the high day-60 TCRbeta diversity seen in some patients. T-cell numbers and diversity one year post-transplant derived largely from freshly generated T cells. Several hundred expanded graft clones reportedly gave rise to the alpha-beta T cells present about two months after transplant.

The J gene is TRBJ2-4, the V gene TRBV12-3 or TRBV12-4; no reliable D call. This receptor was taken from a girl in the first two years of life with combined immunodeficiency, due to receive a stem cell transplant. Sequencing used PBMCs, obtained before TCRalphabeta/CD19-depleted stem cell transplant. In nucleotides, the CDR3 is TGTGCCAGCAGTTTGGCCACCAGAGCCAAAAACATTCAGTACTTC. This gives the protein CASSLATRAKNIQYF.